This TCR beta chain comes out of a study of blood T cell repertoires in COVID-19 (dated by TCRdb to 2018 to 2020). For the wider study: Collaborator samples came from the United States, Italy and Spain and covered acute and convalescent phases of COVID-19. Samples came from the ongoing ImmuneRACE study (first 160 participants) plus 1,254 subjects from 6 global collaborators. Sample metadata almost always included a de-identified subject ID, COVID-19 status, age in years and sex. The prospective study material was composed of cDNA or gDNA derived from T cells, B-cell-depleted T cells, or PBMCs. Where available, HLA class I and class II types were obtained from metadata supplied by the sample provider rather than from assay-based typing. Deeply sampled blood TCRbeta repertoires from subjects exposed to, actively infected with, or recovered from COVID-19 were included in the dataset. A freely available public database, intended as a resource for researchers studying the immune response to SARS-CoV-2, is where the repertoires were released. Results and caveats for the whole study, not just this receptor: The amount of clinical and demographic metadata varied by source and participant and was provided uncurated.

TCRbeta CDR3 regions were amplified from genomic DNA by means of the immunoSEQ Assay, a bias-controlled multiplex PCR. As for the original processing: Nucleated cell counts per sample were estimated from amplification of reference gene primers within the assay. Sequence reads were collapsed and filtered to measure the absolute abundance of every unique TCRbeta CDR3 rearrangement. Productive Simpson clonality was computed per sample as the square root of Simpson's diversity index over productive rearrangements. TCRdb limited this immuneACCESS table to in-frame rearrangements with V and J called. A share of clones is missing; checked studies link under half to unresolved V genes, and the rest is unexplained. D and trimming were read from the DNA, whereas the V and J calls and clone size are those reported in that table. This sample gives 150,000 to 200,000 clones in total; over 70% of them show up just once. The top ten clones comprise 13% of the sample.

The CDR3 contains 16 residues, cysteine and phenylalanine counted. The kept DNA is CDR3 alone, 48 bases in frame from the first base. V and J are trimmed by 2 bases and 4 bases, and the gene matches miss 9 bases of the junction. The germline V gene (reference sequence) provides CDR1 MNHEY and CDR2 SMNVEV. About this clone itself: Its antigen is unknown. The sample holds no much larger clone one base away, and base qualities are not on file.

Participants in the prospective study were enrolled through a virtual design, were aged roughly 18 to 90 years, and lived in under 25 United States geographic areas. To assign participants to cohorts, the prospective study relied on clinical history that participants themselves reported in a screening survey and a study questionnaire. Recovered participants in ImmuneRACE Cohort 3 were defined as having two consecutive negative NP/OP PCR tests, clearance from a healthcare professional, or resolution of symptoms. In the prospective study, mobile phlebotomists collected whole blood, serum and a nasopharyngeal or oropharyngeal swab from each participant. Participants in the prospective study had the option to provide additional blood draws and questionnaires over a roughly 2-month period. Blood samples from the prospective study were shipped frozen or at room temperature prior to DNA extraction.

The TCR comes from a woman aged 60-75 years who had recovered from COVID-19. The sequence is built from TRBV27 and TRBJ2-5, with 8 bases matching TRBD1. Specimen: PBMCs or T cells enriched from blood (not recorded which). The CDR3 is CASSLARTGLGETQYF. The bases read TGTGCCAGCAGTTTAGCCCGGACAGGGTTAGGAGAGACCCAGTACTTC.